This T cell receptor beta chain was captured in a study of cytomegalovirus exposure and HLA in healthy donors. A remark on this clone: Its antigen is undetermined.

Study observations and caveats: CMV serostatus stood as the only immune exposure information on hand. When analyzed later, the rates of TCR association showed variation by HLA locus, with DRB1 the most and HLA-C the fewest.

60 Vbeta and 13 Jbeta primers were used in PCR. Profiling relied on immunoSEQ multiplex PCR, and the TCRdb table lists in-frame clones only, not all of them. The data show about 90,000 clones, roughly 83% seen once. Deletions cut 4 bases from V and 2 bases from J, with 9 bases between. This CDR3 is 13 amino acids long. Germline CDR1 is GTSNPN and CDR2 is SVGIG (reference sequence). This clonotype was sampled from a man between 18 and 35 years old in good health and CMV-seronegative. Sequencing was carried out using PBMCs. This chain links TRBV30 with TRBJ1-5, with TRBD1 as a possible D gene (6 bases). CDR3 amino acids: CAWTGAGNQPQHF. In nucleotides, the CDR3 is TGTGCCTGGACAGGGGCTGGCAATCAGCCCCAGCATTTT.